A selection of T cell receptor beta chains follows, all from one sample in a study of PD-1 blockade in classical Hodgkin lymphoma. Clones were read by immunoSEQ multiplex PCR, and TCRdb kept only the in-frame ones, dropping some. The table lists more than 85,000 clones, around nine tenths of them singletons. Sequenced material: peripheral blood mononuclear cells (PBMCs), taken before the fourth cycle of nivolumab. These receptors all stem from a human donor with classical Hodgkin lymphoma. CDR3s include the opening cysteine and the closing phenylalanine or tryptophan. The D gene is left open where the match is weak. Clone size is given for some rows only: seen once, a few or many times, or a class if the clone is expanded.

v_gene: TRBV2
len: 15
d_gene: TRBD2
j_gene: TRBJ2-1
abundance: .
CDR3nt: TGTGCCAGCAGTGAGACCCGGACTAGAGGGGATGAGCAGTTCTTC
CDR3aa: CASSETRTRGDEQFF

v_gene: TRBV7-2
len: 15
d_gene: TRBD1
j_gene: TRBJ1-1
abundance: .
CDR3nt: TGTGCCAGCAGCTTAGGGTCCAGGGGGCAGACTGAAGCTTTCTTT
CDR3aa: CASSLGSRGQTEAFF

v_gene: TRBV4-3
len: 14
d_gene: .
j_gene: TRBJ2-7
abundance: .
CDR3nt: TGCGCCAGCAGCCAAGTAACGGGAGTCTACGAGCAGTACTTC
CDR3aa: CASSQVTGVYEQYF

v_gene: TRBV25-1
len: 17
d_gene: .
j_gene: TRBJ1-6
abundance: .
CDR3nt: TGTGCCAGCAGGGACCCGTCAGAGAAAGGACATAATTCACCCCTCCACTTT
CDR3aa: CASRDPSEKGHNSPLHF

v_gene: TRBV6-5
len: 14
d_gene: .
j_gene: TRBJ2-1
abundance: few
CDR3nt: TGTGCCAGCAGAGGACCCCTCATGGGTGCTGAGCAGTTCTTC
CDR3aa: CASRGPLMGAEQFF

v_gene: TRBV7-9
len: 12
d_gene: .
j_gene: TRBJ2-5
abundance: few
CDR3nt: TGTGCCAGCAGCTATTTACAAGAGACCCAGTACTTC
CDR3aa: CASSYLQETQYF

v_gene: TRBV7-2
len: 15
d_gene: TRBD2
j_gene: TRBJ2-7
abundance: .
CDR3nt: TGTGCCAGCAGCTTAGCCGGGACTAGCGTATACGAGCAGTACTTC
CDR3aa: CASSLAGTSVYEQYF

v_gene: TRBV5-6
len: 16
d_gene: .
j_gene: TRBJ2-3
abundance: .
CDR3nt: TGTGCGGCGGGGGCCAAGGGCTTCTCCCCGACAGATACGCAGTATTTT
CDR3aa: CAAGAKGFSPTDTQYF

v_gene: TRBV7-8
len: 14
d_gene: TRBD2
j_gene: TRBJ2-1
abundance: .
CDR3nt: TGTGCCAGCATCCTCGGACTAGCGGGAGACGAGCAGTTCTTC
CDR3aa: CASILGLAGDEQFF

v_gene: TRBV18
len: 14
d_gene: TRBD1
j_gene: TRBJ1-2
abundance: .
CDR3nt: TGTGCCAGCTCACCAAAGTCCAGGGGGGATGGCTACACCTTC
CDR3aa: CASSPKSRGDGYTF

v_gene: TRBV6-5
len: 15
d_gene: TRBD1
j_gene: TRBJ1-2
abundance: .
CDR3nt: TGTGCCAGCAGTTATAGGGACAGGGGCGGCTATGGCTACACCTTC
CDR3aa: CASSYRDRGGYGYTF

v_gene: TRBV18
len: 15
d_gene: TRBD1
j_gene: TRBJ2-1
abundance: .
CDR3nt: TGTGCCAGCTCACCACAAGGACAGGGGGCGTTCGAACAGTTCTTC
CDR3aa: CASSPQGQGAFEQFF

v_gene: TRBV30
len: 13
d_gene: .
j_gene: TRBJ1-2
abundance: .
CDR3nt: TGTGCCTGGGTAGGCCCTTATAACTATGGCTACACCTTC
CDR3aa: CAWVGPYNYGYTF

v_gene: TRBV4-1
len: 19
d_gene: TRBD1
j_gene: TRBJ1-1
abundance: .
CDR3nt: TGCGCCAGCAGCCAAGAATACAGGGGGCTAAGGGAGCGGAACACTGAAGCTTTCTTT
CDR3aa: CASSQEYRGLRERNTEAFF

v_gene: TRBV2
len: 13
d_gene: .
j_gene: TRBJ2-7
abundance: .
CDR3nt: TGTGCCAGCAGTGACTTCTCCGACTACGAGCAGTACTTC
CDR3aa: CASSDFSDYEQYF

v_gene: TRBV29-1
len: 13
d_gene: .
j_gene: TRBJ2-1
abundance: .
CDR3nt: TGCAGCGTTGTAGGGAAAACGATCAATGAGCAGTTCTTC
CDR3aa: CSVVGKTINEQFF

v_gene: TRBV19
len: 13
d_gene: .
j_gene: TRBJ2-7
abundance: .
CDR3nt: TGTGCCAGTAGTATAGACCCCAGCTACGAGCAGTACTTC
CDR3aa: CASSIDPSYEQYF

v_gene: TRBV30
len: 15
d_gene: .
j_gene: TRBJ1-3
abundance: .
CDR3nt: TGTGCCTGGAGTTTCGGACAACTCTCTGGAAACACCATATATTTT
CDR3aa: CAWSFGQLSGNTIYF

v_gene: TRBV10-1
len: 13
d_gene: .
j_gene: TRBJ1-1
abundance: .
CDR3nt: TGCGCCAGCAGTGCCAGGGTGAACACTGAAGCTTTCTTT
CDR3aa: CASSARVNTEAFF

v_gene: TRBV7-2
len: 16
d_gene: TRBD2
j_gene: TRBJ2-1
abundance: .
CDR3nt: TGTGCCAGCAGCCCGTACGGGACTAGCGGGAGTGATGAGCAGTTCTTC
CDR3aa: CASSPYGTSGSDEQFF

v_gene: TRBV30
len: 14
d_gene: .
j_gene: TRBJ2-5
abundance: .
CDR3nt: TGTGCCTGGATGTGGGGACGCGGCCGGCAGACCCAGTACTTC
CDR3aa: CAWMWGRGRQTQYF

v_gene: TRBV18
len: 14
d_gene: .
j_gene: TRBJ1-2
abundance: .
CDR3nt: TGTGCCAGCTCACCACAGGAAACTGATTATGGCTACACCTTC
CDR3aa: CASSPQETDYGYTF

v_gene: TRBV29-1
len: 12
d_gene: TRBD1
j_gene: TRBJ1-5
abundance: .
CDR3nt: TGCAGCGCAAGACAGGGAAATCAGCCCCAGCATTTT
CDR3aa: CSARQGNQPQHF

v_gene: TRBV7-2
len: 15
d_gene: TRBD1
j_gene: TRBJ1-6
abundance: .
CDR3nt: TGTGCCAGCAGCTTAGTAAGACAGGGTAATTCACCCCTCCACTTT
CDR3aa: CASSLVRQGNSPLHF

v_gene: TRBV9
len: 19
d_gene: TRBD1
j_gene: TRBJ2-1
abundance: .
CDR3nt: TGTGCCAGCAGCGTATTTGGGGACAGCCTATTCAGCTCCTACAATGAGCAGTTCTTC
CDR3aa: CASSVFGDSLFSSYNEQFF

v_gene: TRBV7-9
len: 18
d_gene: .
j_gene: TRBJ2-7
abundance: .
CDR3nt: TGTGCCAGCAGCTTAGCGCGGGGCCAGTCCCATCATGACTACGAGCAGTACTTC
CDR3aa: CASSLARGQSHHDYEQYF

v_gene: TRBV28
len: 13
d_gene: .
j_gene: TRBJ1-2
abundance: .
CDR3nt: TGTGCCAGCAGTTTTCGTGGCAGGGACGGCTACACCTTC
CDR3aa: CASSFRGRDGYTF

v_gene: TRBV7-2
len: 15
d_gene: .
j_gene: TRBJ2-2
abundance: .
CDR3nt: TGTGCCAGCAGCTTGAGACAGTCCACGGGCGGGGAGCTGTTTTTT
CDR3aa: CASSLRQSTGGELFF

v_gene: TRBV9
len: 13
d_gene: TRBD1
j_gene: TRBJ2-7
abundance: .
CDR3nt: TGTGCCAGCAGCGAGCGGACAGGGAACGAGCAGTACTTC
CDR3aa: CASSERTGNEQYF

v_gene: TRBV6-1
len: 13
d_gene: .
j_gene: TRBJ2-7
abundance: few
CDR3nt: TGTGCCAGCAGAGCAGGGGTTTTCTACGAGCAGTACTTC
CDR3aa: CASRAGVFYEQYF

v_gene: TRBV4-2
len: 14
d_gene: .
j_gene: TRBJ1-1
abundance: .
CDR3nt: TGTGCCAGCAGCCAAGATCCAGGGGATGCTGAAGCTTTCTTT
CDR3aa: CASSQDPGDAEAFF

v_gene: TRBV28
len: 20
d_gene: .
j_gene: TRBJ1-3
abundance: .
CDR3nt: TGTGCCAGCAGTTCCTCAAGAAGGCAATACAGGGCTAGCTCTGGAAACACCATATATTTT
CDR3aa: CASSSSRRQYRASSGNTIYF

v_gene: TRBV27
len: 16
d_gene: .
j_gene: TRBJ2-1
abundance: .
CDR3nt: TGTGCCAGCAGTTTCTTCCCACCAAGCTCCTACAATGAGCAGTTCTTC
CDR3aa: CASSFFPPSSYNEQFF

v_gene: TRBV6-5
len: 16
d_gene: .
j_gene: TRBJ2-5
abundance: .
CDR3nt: TGTGCCAGCAGTTACTCCCCAGAGGGCGATTGGGAGACCCAGTACTTC
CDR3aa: CASSYSPEGDWETQYF

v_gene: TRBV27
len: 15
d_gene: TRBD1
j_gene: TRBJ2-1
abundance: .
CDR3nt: TGTGCCAGCAGGCCCCTGACAGGGAGAAACAATGAGCAGTTCTTC
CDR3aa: CASRPLTGRNNEQFF

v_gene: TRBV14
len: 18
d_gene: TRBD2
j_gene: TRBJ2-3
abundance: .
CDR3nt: TGTGCCAGCAGCCAAGCAACCTACGGCGGGAGGTACGCAGATACGCAGTATTTT
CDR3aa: CASSQATYGGRYADTQYF

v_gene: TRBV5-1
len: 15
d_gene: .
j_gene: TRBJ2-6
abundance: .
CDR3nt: TGCGCCAGCAGCTTGATCCCCTCTGGGGCCAACGTCCTGACTTTC
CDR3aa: CASSLIPSGANVLTF

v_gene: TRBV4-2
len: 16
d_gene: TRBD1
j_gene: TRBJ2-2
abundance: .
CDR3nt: TGTGCCAGCAGCCAAGGATCGGACAGGGGCACCGGGGAGCTGTTTTTT
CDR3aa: CASSQGSDRGTGELFF

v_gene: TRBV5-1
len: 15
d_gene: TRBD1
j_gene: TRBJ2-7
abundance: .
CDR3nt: TGCGCCAGCAGCCAACCAAAGGGACAGGGGGACGAGCAGTACTTC
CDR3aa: CASSQPKGQGDEQYF

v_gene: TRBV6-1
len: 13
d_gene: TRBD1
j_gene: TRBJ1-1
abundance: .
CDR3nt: TGTGCCAGCAGTGAAGGGGGGGACAGTGAAGCTTTCTTT
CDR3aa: CASSEGGDSEAFF

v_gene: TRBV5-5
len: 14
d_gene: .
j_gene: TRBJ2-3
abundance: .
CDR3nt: TGTGCCAGCAGCTTGGGGGCGGCTTTGGATACGCAGTATTTT
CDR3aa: CASSLGAALDTQYF

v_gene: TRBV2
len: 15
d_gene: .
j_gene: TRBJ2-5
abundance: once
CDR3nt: TGTGCCAGCAGTGAAGAAGGCAGGGGCCAAGAGACCCAGTACTTC
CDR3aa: CASSEEGRGQETQYF

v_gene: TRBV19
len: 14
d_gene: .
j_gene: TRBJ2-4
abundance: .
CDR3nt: TGTGCCAGTAGTATAGGAGGGAACGCAAACATTCAGTACTTC
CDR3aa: CASSIGGNANIQYF

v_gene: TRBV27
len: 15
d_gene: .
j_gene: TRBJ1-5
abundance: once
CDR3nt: TGTGCCAGCAGTTTAAGCAGGGTAGCAAATCAGCCCCAGCATTTT
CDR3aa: CASSLSRVANQPQHF

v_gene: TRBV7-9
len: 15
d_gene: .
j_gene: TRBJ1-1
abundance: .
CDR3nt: TGTGCCAGCAGCCTTCACAACATAGGCCCCTTAGAAGCTTTCTTT
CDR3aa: CASSLHNIGPLEAFF

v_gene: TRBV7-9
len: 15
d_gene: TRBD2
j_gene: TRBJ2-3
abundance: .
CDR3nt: TGTGCCAGCAGCTTACTCCTAGCGGGCACAGATACGCAGTATTTT
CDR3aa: CASSLLLAGTDTQYF

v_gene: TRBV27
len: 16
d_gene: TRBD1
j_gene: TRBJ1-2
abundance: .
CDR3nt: TGTGCCAGCAGGAGATCAGTGTCGGGGACAGAATATGGCTACACCTTC
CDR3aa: CASRRSVSGTEYGYTF

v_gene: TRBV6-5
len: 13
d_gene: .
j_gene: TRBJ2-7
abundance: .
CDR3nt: TGTGCCAGCTTTTCCGCGGGTTCCTACGAGCAGTACTTC
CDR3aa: CASFSAGSYEQYF

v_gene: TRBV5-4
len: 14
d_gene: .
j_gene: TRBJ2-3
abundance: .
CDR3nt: TGTGCCAGCAGCTTTCGGGGGCTCACAGATACGCAGTATTTT
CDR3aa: CASSFRGLTDTQYF

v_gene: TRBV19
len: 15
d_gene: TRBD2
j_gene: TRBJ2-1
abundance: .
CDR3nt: TGTGCCAGTAGTCCAGGGACTAGAGGGTACAATGAGCAGTTCTTC
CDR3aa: CASSPGTRGYNEQFF

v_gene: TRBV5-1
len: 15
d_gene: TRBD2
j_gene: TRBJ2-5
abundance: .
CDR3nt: TGCGCCAGCAGCTTGGGGTCTAGCGGGGAAGAGACCCAGTACTTC
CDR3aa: CASSLGSSGEETQYF

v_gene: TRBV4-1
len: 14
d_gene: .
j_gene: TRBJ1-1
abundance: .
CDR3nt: TGCGCCAGCAGGGTCGGACAGACGAACACTGAAGCTTTCTTT
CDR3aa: CASRVGQTNTEAFF

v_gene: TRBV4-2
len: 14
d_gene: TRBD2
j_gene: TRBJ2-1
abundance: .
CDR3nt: TGTGCCAGCAGCCTGAGCGGGAGCTCTTTGGAGCAGTTCTTC
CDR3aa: CASSLSGSSLEQFF